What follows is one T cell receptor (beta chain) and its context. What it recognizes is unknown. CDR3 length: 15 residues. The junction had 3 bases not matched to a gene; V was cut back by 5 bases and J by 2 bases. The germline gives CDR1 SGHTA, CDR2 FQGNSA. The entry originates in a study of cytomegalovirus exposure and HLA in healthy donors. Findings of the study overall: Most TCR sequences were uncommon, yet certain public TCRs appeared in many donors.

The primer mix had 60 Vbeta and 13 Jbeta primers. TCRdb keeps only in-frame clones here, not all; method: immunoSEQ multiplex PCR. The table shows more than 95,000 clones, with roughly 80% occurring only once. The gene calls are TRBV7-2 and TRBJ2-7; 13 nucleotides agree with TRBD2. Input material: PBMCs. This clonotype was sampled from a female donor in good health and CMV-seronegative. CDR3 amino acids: CASSGLAGAAYEQYF. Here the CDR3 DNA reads TGTGCCAGCAGCGGACTAGCGGGAGCTGCCTACGAGCAGTACTTC.